This T cell receptor beta chain emerged from a study of early T cells in non-severe SARS-CoV-2 infection. This clonotype was seen repeatedly, ten times or more. Individual cDNA molecules received unique molecular identifiers during library preparation. TCRdb re-called the 5' RACE reads with MiXCR, one entry per CDR3 protein. This sample has around 30,000 distinct CDR3 sequences, with around 9% found just once. V was cut by 3 bases and J by 0 bases, with 6 bases left in between. Germline loops: CDR1 SGHVS, CDR2 FNYEAQ. The CDR3 is 13 amino acids. This TCR derives from an adult who was a healthcare worker with PCR-confirmed SARS-CoV-2 infection or an uninfected control (not recorded which). Sequenced material: whole blood. The chain uses TRBV7-6 and TRBJ2-7; D is unclear. The DNA of the CDR3 is TGTGCCAGCAGCTTGGGAAACTCCTACGAGCAGTACTTC. It translates to CASSLGNSYEQYF.